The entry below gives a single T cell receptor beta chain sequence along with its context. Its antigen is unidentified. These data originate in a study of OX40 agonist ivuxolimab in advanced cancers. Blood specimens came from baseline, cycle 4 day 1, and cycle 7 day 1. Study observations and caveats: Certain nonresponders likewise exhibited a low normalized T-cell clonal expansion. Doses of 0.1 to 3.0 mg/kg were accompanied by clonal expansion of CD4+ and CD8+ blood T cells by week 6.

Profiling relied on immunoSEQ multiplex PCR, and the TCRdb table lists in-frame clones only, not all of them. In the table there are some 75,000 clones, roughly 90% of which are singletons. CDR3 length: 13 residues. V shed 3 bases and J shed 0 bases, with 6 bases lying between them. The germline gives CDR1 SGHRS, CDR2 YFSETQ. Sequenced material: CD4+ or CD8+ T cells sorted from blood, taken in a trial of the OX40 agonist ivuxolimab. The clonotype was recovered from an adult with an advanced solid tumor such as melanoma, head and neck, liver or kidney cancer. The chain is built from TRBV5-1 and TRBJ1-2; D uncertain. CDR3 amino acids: CASSSGPNYGYTF. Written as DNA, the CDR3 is TGCGCCAGCAGCTCTGGGCCTAACTATGGCTACACCTTC. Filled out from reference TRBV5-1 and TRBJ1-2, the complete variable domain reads KAGVTQTPRYLIKTRGQQVTLSCSPISGHRSVSWYQQTPGQGLQFLFEYFSETQRNKGNFPGRFSGRQFSNSRSEMNVSTLELGDSALYLCASSSGPNYGYTFGSGTRLTVV.